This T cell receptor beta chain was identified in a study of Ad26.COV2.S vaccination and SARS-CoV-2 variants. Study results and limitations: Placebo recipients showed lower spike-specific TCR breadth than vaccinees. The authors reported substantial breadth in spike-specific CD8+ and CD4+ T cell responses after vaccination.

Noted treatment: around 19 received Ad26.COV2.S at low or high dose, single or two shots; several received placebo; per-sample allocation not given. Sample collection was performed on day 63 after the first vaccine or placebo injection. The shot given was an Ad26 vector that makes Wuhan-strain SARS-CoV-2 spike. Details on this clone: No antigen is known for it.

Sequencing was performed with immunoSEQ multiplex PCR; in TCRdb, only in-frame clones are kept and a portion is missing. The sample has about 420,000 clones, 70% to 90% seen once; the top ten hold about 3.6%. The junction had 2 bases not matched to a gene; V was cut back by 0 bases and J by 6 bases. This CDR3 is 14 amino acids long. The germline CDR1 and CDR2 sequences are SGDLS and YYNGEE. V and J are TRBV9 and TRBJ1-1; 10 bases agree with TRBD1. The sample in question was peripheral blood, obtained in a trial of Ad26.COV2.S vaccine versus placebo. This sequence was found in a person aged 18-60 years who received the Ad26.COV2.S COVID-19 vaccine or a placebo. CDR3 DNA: TGTGCCAGCAGCGTAGGGGACAGGGGCCCTGAAGCTTTCTTT. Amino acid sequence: CASSVGDRGPEAFF.